This is a list of T cell receptor beta chains from one sample in a study of identical twins. TCRdb used MiXCR to reprocess the 5' RACE reads, holding one entry per CDR3 protein. The sample has hundreds of thousands of distinct CDR3 sequences, 21% seen once. This sample was also put to use in a study of T cells expressing NK-cell markers.

Sequencing used PBMCs. The receptors shown here come from a woman aged 18-30 years in good health. Both conserved end residues are part of each CDR3. The D gene is left open where the match is weak. Not every row has a clone size; where given, it reads once, few, many or a size class.

CDR3 protein: CAIVETEYNEQFF; CDR3 DNA: TGTGCCATCGTCGAGACAGAGTACAATGAGCAGTTCTTC; D gene: .; V gene: TRBV10-3; clone size: few; J gene: TRBJ2-1; CDR3 length: 13
CDR3 protein: CASSRGLAGGIYEQYF; CDR3 DNA: TGTGCCAGCAGCCGGGGACTAGCGGGGGGGATCTACGAGCAGTACTTC; D gene: TRBD2; V gene: TRBV4-2; clone size: few; J gene: TRBJ2-7; CDR3 length: 16
CDR3 protein: CASRTSGGTAEQYF; CDR3 DNA: TGTGCCAGCAGGACTAGCGGGGGGACGGCGGAGCAGTACTTC; D gene: TRBD2; V gene: TRBV12-3/TRBV12-4; clone size: .; J gene: TRBJ2-7; CDR3 length: 14
CDR3 protein: CASSVSPRPTGTYEQYF; CDR3 DNA: TGTGCCAGCAGCGTATCCCCCAGGCCGACAGGAACCTACGAGCAGTACTTC; D gene: .; V gene: TRBV9; clone size: .; J gene: TRBJ2-7; CDR3 length: 17
CDR3 protein: CASSGGLEETQYF; CDR3 DNA: TGTGCCAGCAGCGGAGGACTAGAAGAGACCCAGTACTTC; D gene: TRBD2; V gene: TRBV5-8; clone size: few; J gene: TRBJ2-5; CDR3 length: 13
CDR3 protein: CSALGTSRNEQYF; CDR3 DNA: TGCAGTGCCCTAGGGACTAGCCGGAACGAGCAGTACTTC; D gene: TRBD2; V gene: TRBV20-1; clone size: .; J gene: TRBJ2-7; CDR3 length: 13
CDR3 protein: CAISGSGPSYEQYF; CDR3 DNA: TGTGCCATCAGTGGCAGCGGGCCCTCCTACGAGCAGTACTTC; D gene: .; V gene: TRBV10-3; clone size: few; J gene: TRBJ2-7; CDR3 length: 14
CDR3 protein: CASSVELGEETQYF; CDR3 DNA: TGTGCCAGCAGCGTAGAGTTGGGGGAAGAGACCCAGTACTTC; D gene: .; V gene: TRBV9; clone size: many; J gene: TRBJ2-5; CDR3 length: 14
CDR3 protein: CASSLLQATYYEQYF; CDR3 DNA: TGTGCCAGCAGCTTATTACAGGCGACCTACTACGAGCAGTACTTC; D gene: .; V gene: TRBV11-2; clone size: .; J gene: TRBJ2-7; CDR3 length: 15
CDR3 protein: CASRVGTSGVNEQFF; CDR3 DNA: TGTGCCAGCAGGGTAGGGACTAGCGGGGTCAATGAGCAGTTCTTC; D gene: TRBD2; V gene: TRBV7-2; clone size: .; J gene: TRBJ2-1; CDR3 length: 15
CDR3 protein: CASSAEGLAGSVAQYF; CDR3 DNA: TGTGCCAGCAGCGCGGAGGGACTAGCGGGCTCCGTGGCCCAGTACTTC; D gene: TRBD2; V gene: TRBV2; clone size: .; J gene: TRBJ2-5; CDR3 length: 16
CDR3 protein: CSAREQEPIF; CDR3 DNA: TGCAGTGCTAGAGAACAGGAACCTATCTTT; D gene: .; V gene: TRBV20-1; clone size: few; J gene: TRBJ1-1; CDR3 length: 10
CDR3 protein: CACSSPRTSAHISYNEQFF; CDR3 DNA: TGTGCCTGCAGTTCACCTAGGACTAGCGCACATATCTCCTACAATGAGCAGTTCTTC; D gene: TRBD2; V gene: TRBV7-2; clone size: .; J gene: TRBJ2-1; CDR3 length: 19
CDR3 protein: CASSFRAGLELFF; CDR3 DNA: TGTGCCAGCAGCTTCAGAGCGGGTCTAGAGCTGTTTTTT; D gene: .; V gene: TRBV7-9; clone size: many; J gene: TRBJ2-2; CDR3 length: 13
CDR3 protein: CASTGSSGGARRNEQFF; CDR3 DNA: TGTGCCAGCACTGGTTCTAGCGGGGGGGCCCGCCGCAATGAGCAGTTCTTC; D gene: TRBD2; V gene: TRBV6-1; clone size: few; J gene: TRBJ2-1; CDR3 length: 17
CDR3 protein: CSGSNSYNSPLHF; CDR3 DNA: TGCAGTGGGTCCAACTCCTATAATTCACCCCTCCACTTT; D gene: .; V gene: TRBV20-1; clone size: .; J gene: TRBJ1-6; CDR3 length: 13
CDR3 protein: CASSSRTGASEQYF; CDR3 DNA: TGTGCCAGCAGCTCCAGGACAGGGGCGTCCGAGCAGTACTTC; D gene: TRBD1; V gene: TRBV7-9; clone size: .; J gene: TRBJ2-7; CDR3 length: 14
CDR3 protein: CSASRRLAGGIRTYEQYF; CDR3 DNA: TGCAGTGCTAGCAGGCGACTAGCGGGAGGGATCCGGACTTACGAGCAGTACTTC; D gene: TRBD2; V gene: TRBV20-1; clone size: .; J gene: TRBJ2-7; CDR3 length: 18
CDR3 protein: CASSLAGGVNTEAFF; CDR3 DNA: TGTGCCAGCAGCTTAGCAGGGGGCGTCAACACTGAAGCTTTCTTT; D gene: TRBD1; V gene: TRBV5-6; clone size: .; J gene: TRBJ1-1; CDR3 length: 15
CDR3 protein: CASSVNSDTEAFF; CDR3 DNA: TGTGCCAGCAGCGTAAACAGCGACACTGAAGCTTTCTTT; D gene: .; V gene: TRBV9; clone size: .; J gene: TRBJ1-1; CDR3 length: 13
CDR3 protein: CSVVRTQETQYF; CDR3 DNA: TGCAGCGTGGTGAGGACGCAAGAGACCCAGTACTTC; D gene: .; V gene: TRBV29-1; clone size: many; J gene: TRBJ2-5; CDR3 length: 12
CDR3 protein: CASSLASGKPYNEQFF; CDR3 DNA: TGCGCCAGCAGTCTTGCTAGCGGGAAACCTTACAATGAGCAGTTCTTC; D gene: TRBD2; V gene: TRBV4-3; clone size: few; J gene: TRBJ2-1; CDR3 length: 16
CDR3 protein: CASSPTVAGSREQYF; CDR3 DNA: TGTGCCAGCAGCCCGACTGTAGCGGGAAGTAGGGAGCAGTACTTC; D gene: TRBD2; V gene: TRBV7-9; clone size: .; J gene: TRBJ2-7; CDR3 length: 15
CDR3 protein: CASSQDGDQPQHF; CDR3 DNA: TGTGCCAGCAGCCAAGACGGGGATCAGCCCCAGCATTTT; D gene: .; V gene: TRBV4-2; clone size: few; J gene: TRBJ1-5; CDR3 length: 13
CDR3 protein: CASRRTGSLQQYF; CDR3 DNA: TGTGCCAGCAGAAGAACGGGTTCCCTGCAGCAGTACTTC; D gene: .; V gene: TRBV12-3/TRBV12-4; clone size: .; J gene: TRBJ2-7; CDR3 length: 13